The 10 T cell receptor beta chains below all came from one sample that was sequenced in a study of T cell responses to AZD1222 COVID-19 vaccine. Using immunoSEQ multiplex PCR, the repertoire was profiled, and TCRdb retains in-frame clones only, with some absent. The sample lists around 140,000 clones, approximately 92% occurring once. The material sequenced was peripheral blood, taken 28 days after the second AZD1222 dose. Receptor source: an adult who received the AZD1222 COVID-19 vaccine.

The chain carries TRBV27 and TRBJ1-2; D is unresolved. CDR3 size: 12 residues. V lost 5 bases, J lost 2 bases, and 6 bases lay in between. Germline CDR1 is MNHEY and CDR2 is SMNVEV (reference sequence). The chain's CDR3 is CASSIYNYGYTF. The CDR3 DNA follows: TGTGCCAGCAGTATCTACAACTATGGCTACACCTTC.

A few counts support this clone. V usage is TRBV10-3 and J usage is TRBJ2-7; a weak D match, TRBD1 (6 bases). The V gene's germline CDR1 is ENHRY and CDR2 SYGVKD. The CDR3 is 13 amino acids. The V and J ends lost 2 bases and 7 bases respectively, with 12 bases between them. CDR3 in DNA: TGTGCCATCAGTGAGCTGGGGGCTGGGGAGCAGTACTTC. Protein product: CAISELGAGEQYF.

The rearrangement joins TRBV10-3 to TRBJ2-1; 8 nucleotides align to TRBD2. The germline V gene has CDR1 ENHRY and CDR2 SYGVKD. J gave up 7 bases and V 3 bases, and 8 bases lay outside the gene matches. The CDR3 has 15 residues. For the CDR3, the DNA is TGTGCCATCAGTGATACAACTAGCGGTGCTAATGAGCAGTTCTTC. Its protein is CAISDTTSGANEQFF.

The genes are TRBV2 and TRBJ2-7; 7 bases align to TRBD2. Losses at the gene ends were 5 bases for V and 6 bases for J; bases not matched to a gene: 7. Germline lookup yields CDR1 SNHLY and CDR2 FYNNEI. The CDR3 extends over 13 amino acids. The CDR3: CASSPEGGGEQYF. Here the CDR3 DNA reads TGTGCCAGCAGTCCCGAAGGCGGGGGCGAGCAGTACTTC.

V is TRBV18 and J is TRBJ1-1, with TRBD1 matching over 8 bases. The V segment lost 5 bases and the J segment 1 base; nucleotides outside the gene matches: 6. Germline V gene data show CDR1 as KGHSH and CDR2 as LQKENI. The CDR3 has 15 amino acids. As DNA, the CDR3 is TGTGCCAGCTCATTCCGGACAGGGCAGAACACTGAAGCTTTCTTT. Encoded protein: CASSFRTGQNTEAFF.

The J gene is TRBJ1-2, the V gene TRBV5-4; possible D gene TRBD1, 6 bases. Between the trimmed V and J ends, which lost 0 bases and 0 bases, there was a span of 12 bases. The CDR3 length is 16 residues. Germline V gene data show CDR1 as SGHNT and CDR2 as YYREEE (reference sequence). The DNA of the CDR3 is TGTGCCAGCAGCTTGGAAAGGGGGACTACTAACTATGGCTACACCTTC. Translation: CASSLERGTTNYGYTF.

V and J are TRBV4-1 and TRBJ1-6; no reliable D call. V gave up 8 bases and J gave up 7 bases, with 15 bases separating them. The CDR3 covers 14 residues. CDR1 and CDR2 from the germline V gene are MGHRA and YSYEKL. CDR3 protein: CASDRRGPNSPLHF. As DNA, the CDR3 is TGCGCCAGCGACCGCCGAGGCCCGAATTCACCCCTCCACTTT.

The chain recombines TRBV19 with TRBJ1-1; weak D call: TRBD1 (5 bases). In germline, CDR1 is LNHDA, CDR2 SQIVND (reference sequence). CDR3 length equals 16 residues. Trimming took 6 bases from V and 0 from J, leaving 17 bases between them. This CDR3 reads CASSQAGPPLNTEAFF. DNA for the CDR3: TGTGCCAGTAGCCAGGCGGGGCCTCCTTTGAACACTGAAGCTTTCTTT.

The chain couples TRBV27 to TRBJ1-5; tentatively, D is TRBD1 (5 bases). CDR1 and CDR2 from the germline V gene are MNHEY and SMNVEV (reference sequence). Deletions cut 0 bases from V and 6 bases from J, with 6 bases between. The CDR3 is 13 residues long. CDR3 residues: CASSLSGGQPQHF. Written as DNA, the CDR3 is TGTGCCAGCAGTTTATCCGGGGGTCAGCCCCAGCATTTT.

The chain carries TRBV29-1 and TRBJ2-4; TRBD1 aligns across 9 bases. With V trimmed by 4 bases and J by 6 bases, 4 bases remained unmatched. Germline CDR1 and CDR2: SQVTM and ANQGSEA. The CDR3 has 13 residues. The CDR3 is CSVADRGRNIQYF. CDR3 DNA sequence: TGCAGCGTTGCGGACAGGGGAAGAAACATTCAGTACTTC.